The clone carrying this T cell receptor beta chain has a handful of counts. Patients selected for sequencing had displayed CD8+CD57+ cell expansion by flow cytometry. The source of the sample is a study of CD8+CD57+ T cells in acquired aplastic anemia. The CDR3 loop spans 15 amino acids. Germline CDR1 reads LNHNV; CDR2 reads YYDKDF (reference sequence). The V end lost 5 bases, the J end lost 0 bases, and 13 bases lay between the germline ends. TCR beta VDJ and CDR3 profiles were obtained from a genomic DNA template. MiXCR, run by TCRdb on the reads, gives a single entry per CDR3 protein. The repertoire holds 150,000 to 200,000 distinct CDR3 sequences, with about half as singletons.

J is TRBJ1-1 and V is TRBV15; D is unresolved. The receptor's source is a human donor with aplastic anemia. The sample taken for sequencing was sorted CD4+, CD8+, or CD8+CD57+ T cells (not recorded which) from PBMCs. DNA of the CDR3: TGTGCCACCAGCCCTCGGGTCCCCATGAACACTGAAGCTTTCTTT. Its translation is CATSPRVPMNTEAFF.